This T cell receptor beta chain was obtained from a study of T-cell memory formation after mild COVID-19. The study's findings and limits: There were some responding clones in pre-infection memory, which suggested that cross-reactive memory had joined. Among contracting clones, CD4+ were mainly CM/EM and CD8+ enriched in EMRA.

TCRdb analysed the 5' RACE reads with MiXCR anew, one entry per CDR3 protein. The sample lists 250,000 to 300,000 distinct CDR3 sequences; roughly 16% were seen once. Trimming took 5 bases from V and 8 from J, leaving 16 bases between them. The CDR3 runs to 14 residues. Per the germline V gene, CDR1 is SGHTA and CDR2 is FQGNSA. This clonotype was counted only a few times. Its antigen is unknown. This receptor was identified in a man aged 18 to 29 who had mild COVID-19 (a few samples of this study predate the infection). Cell type and time point are not known. Sequencing was performed on PBMCs or a T cell subset sorted from them (not recorded which). The chain joins TRBV7-2 to TRBJ1-3; D is perhaps TRBD1 (5 bases). CDR3 amino acids: CASSQSSGIDTIYF. Written as DNA, the CDR3 is TGTGCCAGCAGCCAATCTTCAGGGATAGACACCATATATTTT.